The 21 T cell receptor beta chains below all came from one sample that was sequenced in a study of T cells in Graves' hyperthyroidism and ophthalmopathy. The investigators amplified TCR beta CDR3 regions from RNA transcripts. HTBI primers drove first-round RT-PCR of the TCR CDR3. TCRdb re-called the multiplex PCR reads through MiXCR, storing one row per CDR3 protein. The sample carries about 380,000 distinct CDR3 sequences, around 20% recorded once. Sequencing was done on a sample of blood. The source of these receptors is a man between 18 and 29 years old with Graves' ophthalmopathy.

The chain joins TRBV28 to TRBJ2-1, with 9 bases that match TRBD1. V trimming: 4 bases; J trimming: 7 bases; junction bases outside the gene matches: 5. CDR1 is MDHEN and CDR2 is SYDVKM in the germline V gene. This CDR3 has 14 residues. This CDR3 is CASSSRDRVNEQFF. The DNA for the CDR3 is TGTGCCAGCAGTTCCCGGGACAGGGTGAATGAGCAGTTCTTC.

The gene calls are TRBV6-1 and TRBJ1-1; the match to TRBD1 covers 10 bases. The ends lost 6 bases at V and 3 bases at J; junction bases unmatched: 4. This CDR3 contains 14 residues. The germline CDR1 and CDR2 sequences are MNHNS and SASEGT. CDR3 bases: TGTGCCAGCAGCGACAGGGGGCTGGACACTGAAGCTTTCTTT. This codes for CASSDRGLDTEAFF.

This clonotype was seen many times. The V gene is TRBV18, the J gene TRBJ1-5; possibly TRBD1 for D (6 bases). Germline assignment: CDR1 KGHSH and CDR2 LQKENI. The CDR3 consists of 15 residues. V was trimmed by 1 base and J by 1 base, leaving 8 bases between them. DNA of the CDR3: TGTGCCAGCTCACCACGGGGGGCGAGCAATCAGCCCCAGCATTTT. Its protein product is CASSPRGASNQPQHF.

This clonotype was detected only a few times. The chain combines TRBV28 with TRBJ2-1; D remains unclear. CDR3 length: 10 residues. The germline V and J ends were trimmed by 8 bases and 15 bases, with 14 bases remaining between them. The germline gives CDR1 MDHEN, CDR2 SYDVKM. The CDR3 coding sequence is TGTGCCAGCGGAGTCCCTCCCCCGTTCTTC. It translates to CASGVPPPFF.

This clonotype was seen at least ten times. This chain links TRBV2 with TRBJ1-2, with D unclear. This CDR3 comprises 14 residues. V was cut by 1 base and J by 4 bases, with 10 bases left in between. Germline CDR1 is SNHLY and CDR2 is FYNNEI. CDR3 coding DNA: TGTGCCAGCAGTGAAGAGGGTCACGGCTATGGCTACACCTTC. Translation: CASSEEGHGYGYTF.

This clonotype appeared a few times. The rearrangement joins TRBV20-1 to TRBJ2-5; 8 nucleotides line up with TRBD2. This CDR3 has 14 amino acids. The junction had 5 bases not matched to a gene; V was cut back by 0 bases and J by 5 bases. CDR1 and CDR2 from the germline V gene are DFQATT and SNEGSKA (reference sequence). CDR3 residues: CSARDGTSGETQYF. The CDR3 DNA sequence: TGCAGTGCTAGAGATGGGACTAGTGGGGAGACCCAGTACTTC.

This clonotype appeared many times. The V and J genes are TRBV12-3 or TRBV12-4 and TRBJ1-5; perhaps TRBD1 as D (5 bases). V was pared by 6 bases and J by 3 bases, with 15 bases between. The CDR3 is 15 residues long. CDR3 sequence reads: CASRARDAFNQPQHF. CDR3 sequence (DNA): TGTGCCAGCAGGGCCCGGGACGCTTTCAATCAGCCCCAGCATTTT.

This clonotype was detected a few times. This sequence may be a read error, since a much larger clone differs from it by one base. The V and J genes are TRBV5-6 and TRBJ2-2, with D possibly being TRBD1 (6 bases). V lost 3 bases and J lost 1, with 7 bases in between. CDR1 and CDR2 (germline): SGHDT, YYEEEE. This CDR3 region has 14 residues. In DNA form, the CDR3 reads TGTGCCAGCAGCTGGGGACAGAACACCGGGGAGCTGTTTTTT. Translating gives CASSWGQNTGELFF.

As regards this clonotype: Since the CDR3 does not end with the conserved phenylalanine or tryptophan, this likely comes from a read error. The chain recombines TRBV5-1 with TRBJ1-2; 9 nucleotides match TRBD1. The junction had 14 bases not matched to a gene; V was cut back by 1 base and J by 4 bases. CDR3 length: 18 amino acids. The germline CDR1 and CDR2 sequences are SGHRS and YFSETQ. As DNA, the CDR3 is TGCGCCAGCAGCTTGAGTCGGACAGGGGTGGACTCGAGCTATGGCTACACCCTC. This encodes CASSLSRTGVDSSYGYTL.

This clonotype has ten or more counts. The chain uses TRBV2 and TRBJ1-5; D uncertain. CDR1 and CDR2 (germline): SNHLY, FYNNEI. Deletions cut 5 bases from V and 5 bases from J, with 16 bases between. The CDR3 has 15 residues. CDR3 protein: CASSSLQGGYQPQHF. The CDR3, as DNA: TGTGCCAGCAGTTCCTTGCAAGGAGGGTATCAGCCCCAGCATTTT.

The chain recombines TRBV6-5 with TRBJ2-5; D gene unclear. Per the germline V gene, CDR1 is MNHEY and CDR2 is SVGAGI. Deletions cut 2 bases from V and 5 bases from J, with 9 bases between. CDR3 length equals 13 residues. This CDR3 is CASSYKGVETQYF. The CDR3 bases are TGTGCCAGCAGTTACAAGGGTGTGGAGACCCAGTACTTC.

The table lists this clonotype with a few counts. The rearrangement joins TRBV13 to TRBJ1-2; D not resolved. The CDR3 runs to 15 residues. V lost 5 bases, J lost 0 bases, and 13 bases lay in between. The germline gives CDR1 PRHDT, CDR2 FYEKMQ (reference sequence). In nucleotides, the CDR3 is TGTGCCAGCAGCACCCTCCCCGGGACTAACTATGGCTACACCTTC. Translation gives CASSTLPGTNYGYTF.

This clonotype has more than one count but fewer than ten. The chain combines TRBV27 with TRBJ1-6; D remains unclear. CDR3 length: 13 residues. Germline values: CDR1 MNHEY, CDR2 SMNVEV (reference sequence). Trimming left V 3 bases short and J 6 bases short, with 6 bases between. Here the CDR3 DNA reads TGTGCCAGCAGTTTTGGCGTTAATTCACCCCTCCACTTT. This encodes CASSFGVNSPLHF.

This clonotype turned up a few times. The genes are TRBV4-1 and TRBJ1-1; a weak D match, TRBD1 (5 bases). This CDR3 comprises 13 residues. The V and J ends lost 0 bases and 4 bases respectively, with 6 bases between them. CDR1 is MGHRA and CDR2 is YSYEKL in the germline V gene. CDR3 in DNA: TGCGCCAGCAGCCAAGAGAGGGGCACTGAAGCTTTCTTT. Its translation is CASSQERGTEAFF.

Ten or more counts support this clonotype. The chain has TRBV7-9 and TRBJ2-3; 7 bases align to TRBD2. Unmatched junction bases numbered 16, after V lost 5 bases and J lost 2 bases. The CDR3 has 18 residues. Per the germline V gene, CDR1 is SEHNR and CDR2 is FQNEAQ (reference sequence). The CDR3 DNA is TGTGCCAGCAGCCACGGTCTTGCTAGCGGACATCCCACAGATACGCAGTATTTT. Its translation is CASSHGLASGHPTDTQYF.

The J gene is TRBJ1-6, the V gene TRBV5-1, with D tentatively TRBD1 (6 bases). In germline, CDR1 is SGHRS, CDR2 YFSETQ. There are 14 residues in the CDR3. Trimming removed 0 bases at V and 7 bases at J, with 8 bases between. CDR3 sequence: CASSLAGVNSPLHF. The CDR3 region has the DNA TGCGCCAGCAGCTTGGCAGGGGTCAATTCACCCCTCCACTTT.

This clonotype was found many times. The chain links TRBV11-2 to TRBJ2-7; 7 nucleotides agree with TRBD1. CDR1 and CDR2 from the germline V gene are SGHAT and FQNNGV. The CDR3 is 16 residues long. Trimming removed 4 bases from V and 3 bases from J; junction bases left unmatched: 12. CDR3 amino acids: CASSSTARTGYYEQYF. CDR3 nucleotide sequence: TGTGCCAGCAGCTCCACCGCAAGGACAGGTTACTACGAGCAGTACTTC.

The chain combines TRBV7-6 with TRBJ1-3; D is perhaps TRBD1 (6 bases). V was pared by 6 bases and J by 4 bases, with 19 bases between. The CDR3 runs 16 residues. Germline V CDR1 and CDR2: SGHVS, FNYEAQ. This CDR3 is CASSPTYRVAGNTIYF. The CDR3 nucleotides are TGTGCCAGCAGTCCTACTTACAGGGTCGCGGGAAACACCATATATTTT.

The chain has TRBV19 and TRBJ2-7; D possibly corresponds to TRBD1 (5 bases). Deletions cut 6 bases from V and 0 bases from J, with 12 bases between. Germline CDR1 reads LNHDA; CDR2 reads SQIVND (reference sequence). This CDR3 spans 14 amino acids. CDR3 in DNA: TGTGCCAGTAGGCTGACAGCCAGCTCCTACGAGCAGTACTTC. As protein: CASRLTASSYEQYF. Full variable domain (outside the CDR3, taken from reference TRBV19 and TRBJ2-7): DGGITQSPKYLFRKEGQNVTLSCEQNLNHDAMYWYRQDPGQGLRLIYYSQIVNDFQKGDIAEGYSVSREKKESFPLTVTSAQKNPTAFYLCASRLTASSYEQYFGPGTRLTVT.

The V and J genes are TRBV3-1 and TRBJ1-1, with 12 bases fitting TRBD1. This CDR3 contains 14 residues. The germline V gene encodes CDR1 LGHDT and CDR2 YNNKEL (reference sequence). V was clipped by 4 bases and J by 8 bases; unmatched bases: 5. In DNA, the CDR3 is TGTGCCAGCAGCCGCCGGGACAGGGGGCGCGAAGCTTTCTTT. This codes for CASSRRDRGREAFF.

This clonotype was seen many times. The chain joins TRBV14 to TRBJ1-1, with 8 bases matching TRBD1. CDR1 is SGHDN, CDR2 FVKESK, per germline. CDR3 length: 15 amino acids. V trimming: 3 bases; J trimming: 0 bases; junction bases outside the gene matches: 3. For the CDR3, the DNA is TGTGCCAGCAGCCATCCGGGACAGGTGAACACTGAAGCTTTCTTT. This codes for CASSHPGQVNTEAFF.